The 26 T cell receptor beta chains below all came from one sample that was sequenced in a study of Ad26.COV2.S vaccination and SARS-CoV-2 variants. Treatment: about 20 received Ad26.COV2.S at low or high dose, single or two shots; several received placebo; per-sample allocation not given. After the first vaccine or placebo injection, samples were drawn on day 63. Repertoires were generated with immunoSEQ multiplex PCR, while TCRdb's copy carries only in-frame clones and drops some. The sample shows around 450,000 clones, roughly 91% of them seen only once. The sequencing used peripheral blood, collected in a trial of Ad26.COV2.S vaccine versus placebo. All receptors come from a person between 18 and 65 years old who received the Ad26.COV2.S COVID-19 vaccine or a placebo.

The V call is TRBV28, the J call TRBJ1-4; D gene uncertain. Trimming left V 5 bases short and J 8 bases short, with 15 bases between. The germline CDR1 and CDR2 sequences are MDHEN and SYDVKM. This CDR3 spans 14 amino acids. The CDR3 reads CASSLNLGGEKLFF. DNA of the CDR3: TGTGCCAGCAGTCTGAACTTGGGAGGGGAAAAACTGTTTTTT.

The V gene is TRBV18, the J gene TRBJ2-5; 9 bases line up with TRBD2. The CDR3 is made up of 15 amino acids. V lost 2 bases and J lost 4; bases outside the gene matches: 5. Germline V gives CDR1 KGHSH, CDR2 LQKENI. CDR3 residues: CASSPGGRARETQYF. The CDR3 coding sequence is TGTGCCAGCTCACCAGGCGGGAGGGCTCGAGAGACCCAGTACTTC. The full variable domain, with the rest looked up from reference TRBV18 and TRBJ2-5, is NAGVMQNPRHLVRRRGQEARLRCSPMKGHSHVYWYRQLPEEGLKFMVYLQKENIIDESGMPKERFSAEFPKEGPSILRIQQVVRGDSAAYFCASSPGGRARETQYFGPGTRLLVL.

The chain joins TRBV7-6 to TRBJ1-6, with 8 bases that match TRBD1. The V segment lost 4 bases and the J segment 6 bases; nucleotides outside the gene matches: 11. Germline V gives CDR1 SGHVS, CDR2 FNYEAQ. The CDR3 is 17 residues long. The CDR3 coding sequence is TGTGCCAGCAGCTCGGGACAGGACTTGGCGGGTAATTCACCCCTCCACTTT. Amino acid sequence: CASSSGQDLAGNSPLHF.

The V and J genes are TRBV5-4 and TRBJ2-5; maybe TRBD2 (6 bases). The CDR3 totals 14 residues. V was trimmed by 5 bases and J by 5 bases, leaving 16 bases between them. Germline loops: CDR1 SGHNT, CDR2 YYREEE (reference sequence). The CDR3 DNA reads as TGTGCCAGCAGTTCCGGGTCCCTAGCGGAGACCCAGTACTTC. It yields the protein CASSSGSLAETQYF.

CDR3 amino acids: CASSAGWGLPYNEQFF. In DNA form, the CDR3 reads TGTGCCAGCAGCGCCGGATGGGGCCTTCCCTACAATGAGCAGTTCTTC. The chain combines TRBV7-2 with TRBJ2-1; D is perhaps TRBD1 (5 bases). From germline, CDR1 is SGHTA and CDR2 FQGNSA. This CDR3 region has 16 residues. Trimming removed 5 bases from V and 2 bases from J, with 16 bases in between.

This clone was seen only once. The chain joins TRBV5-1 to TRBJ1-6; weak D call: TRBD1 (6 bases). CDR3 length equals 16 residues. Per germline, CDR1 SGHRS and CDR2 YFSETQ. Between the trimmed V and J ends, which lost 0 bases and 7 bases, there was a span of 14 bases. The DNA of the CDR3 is TGCGCCAGCAGCTTGGGATTGGGGGGCTTCAATTCACCCCTCCACTTT. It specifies CASSLGLGGFNSPLHF.

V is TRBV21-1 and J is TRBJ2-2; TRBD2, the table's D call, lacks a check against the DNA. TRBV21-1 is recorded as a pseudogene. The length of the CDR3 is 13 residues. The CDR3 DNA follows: TGTGCCTGCCGTCACTCTGGCACCGGGGAGCTGTTTTTT. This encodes CACRHSGTGELFF.

CDR3 sequence reads: CASSSPFPRTSEWETQYF. Here the CDR3 DNA reads TGTGCCAGCAGTTCCCCTTTCCCGAGGACTAGCGAGTGGGAGACCCAGTACTTC. The genes are TRBV28 and TRBJ2-5, with 9 nucleotides matching TRBD2. Unmatched junction bases numbered 17, after V lost 4 bases and J lost 5 bases. The CDR3 extends over 18 amino acids. Germline V gene sequence: CDR1 MDHEN, CDR2 SYDVKM.

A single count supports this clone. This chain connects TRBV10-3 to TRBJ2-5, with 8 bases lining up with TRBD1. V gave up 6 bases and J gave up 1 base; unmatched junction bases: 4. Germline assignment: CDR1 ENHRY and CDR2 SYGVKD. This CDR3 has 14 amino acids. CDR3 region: CAIRDRVIQETQYF. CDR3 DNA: TGTGCCATCAGGGACAGGGTGATCCAAGAGACCCAGTACTTC.

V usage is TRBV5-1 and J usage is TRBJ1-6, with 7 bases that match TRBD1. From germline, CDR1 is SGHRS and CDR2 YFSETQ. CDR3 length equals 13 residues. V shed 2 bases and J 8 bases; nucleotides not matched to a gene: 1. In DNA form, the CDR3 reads TGCGCCAGCAGCTTAGACAGGGATTCACCCCTCCACTTT. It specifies CASSLDRDSPLHF.

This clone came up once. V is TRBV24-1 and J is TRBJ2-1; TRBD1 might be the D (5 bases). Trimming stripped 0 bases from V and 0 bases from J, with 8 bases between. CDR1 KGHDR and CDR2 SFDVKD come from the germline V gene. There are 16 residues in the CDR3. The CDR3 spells CATSDLGASSYNEQFF. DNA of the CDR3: TGTGCCACCAGTGATTTGGGGGCTAGCTCCTACAATGAGCAGTTCTTC.

The CDR3 here is CASSPRGAGGSTDTQYF. For the CDR3, the DNA is TGTGCCAGCAGCCCCCGGGGGGCGGGAGGGAGCACAGATACGCAGTATTTT. The chain links TRBV7-9 to TRBJ2-3; 9 bases agree with TRBD2. CDR1 is SEHNR and CDR2 is FQNEAQ in the germline V gene (reference sequence). Trimming at V came to 5 bases and at J to 0 bases, leaving 9 bases not matched to a gene. CDR3 length: 17 residues.

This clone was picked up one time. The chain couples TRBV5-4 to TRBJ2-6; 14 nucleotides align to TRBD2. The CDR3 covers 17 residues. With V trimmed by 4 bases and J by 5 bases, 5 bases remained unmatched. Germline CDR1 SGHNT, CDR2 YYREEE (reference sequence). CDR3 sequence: CASSKGLAGDWANVLTF. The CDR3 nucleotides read TGTGCCAGCAGCAAGGGACTAGCGGGAGACTGGGCCAACGTCCTGACTTTC.

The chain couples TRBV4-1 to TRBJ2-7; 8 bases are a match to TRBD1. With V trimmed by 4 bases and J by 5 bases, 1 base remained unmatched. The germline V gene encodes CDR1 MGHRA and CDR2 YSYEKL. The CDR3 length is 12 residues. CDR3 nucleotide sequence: TGCGCCAGCAGCCCGGACAGGGACGAGCAGTACTTC. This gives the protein CASSPDRDEQYF.

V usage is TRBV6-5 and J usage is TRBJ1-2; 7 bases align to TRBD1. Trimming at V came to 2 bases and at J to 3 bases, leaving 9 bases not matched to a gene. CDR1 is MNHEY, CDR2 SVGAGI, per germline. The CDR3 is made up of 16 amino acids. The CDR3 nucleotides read TGTGCCAGCAGTTACACAGGGACAGAGTCCCACTATGGCTACACCTTC. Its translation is CASSYTGTESHYGYTF.

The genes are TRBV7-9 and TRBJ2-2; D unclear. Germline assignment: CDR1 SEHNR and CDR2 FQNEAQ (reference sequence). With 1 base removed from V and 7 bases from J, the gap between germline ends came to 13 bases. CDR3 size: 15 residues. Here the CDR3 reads CASSLVGPVSGELFF. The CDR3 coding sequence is TGTGCCAGCAGCTTAGTTGGTCCCGTCAGCGGGGAGCTGTTTTTT.

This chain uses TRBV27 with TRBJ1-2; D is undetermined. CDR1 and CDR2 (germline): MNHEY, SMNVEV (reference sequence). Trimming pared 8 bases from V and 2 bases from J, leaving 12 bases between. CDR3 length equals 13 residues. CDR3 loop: CASSNSGNYGYTF. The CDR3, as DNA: TGTGCCAGCTCCAACAGTGGAAACTATGGCTACACCTTC.

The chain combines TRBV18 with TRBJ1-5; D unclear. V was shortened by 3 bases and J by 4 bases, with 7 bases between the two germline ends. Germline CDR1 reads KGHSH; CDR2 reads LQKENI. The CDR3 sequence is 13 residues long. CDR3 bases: TGTGCCAGCTCACCTACACAGAATCAGCCCCAGCATTTT. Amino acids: CASSPTQNQPQHF.

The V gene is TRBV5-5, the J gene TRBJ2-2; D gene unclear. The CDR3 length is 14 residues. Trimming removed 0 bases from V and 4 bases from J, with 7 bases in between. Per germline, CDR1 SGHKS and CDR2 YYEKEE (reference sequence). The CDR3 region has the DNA TGTGCCAGCAGCTTGGAGGAAACCACCGGGGAGCTGTTTTTT. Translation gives CASSLEETTGELFF.

The CDR3 region is CAISEWDFTNQPQHF. CDR3 DNA: TGTGCCATCAGTGAGTGGGACTTCACAAATCAGCCCCAGCATTTT. The J gene is TRBJ1-5, the V gene TRBV10-3; D may be TRBD1 (5 bases). The CDR3 spans 15 residues. V gave up 1 base and J gave up 4 bases, with 11 bases separating them. Germline loops: CDR1 ENHRY, CDR2 SYGVKD.

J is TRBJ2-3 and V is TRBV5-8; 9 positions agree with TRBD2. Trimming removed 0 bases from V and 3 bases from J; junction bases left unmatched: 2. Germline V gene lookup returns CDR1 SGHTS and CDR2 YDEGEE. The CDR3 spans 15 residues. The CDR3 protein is CASSLGLAGTDTQYF. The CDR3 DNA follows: TGTGCCAGCAGCTTGGGGCTAGCGGGAACAGATACGCAGTATTTT. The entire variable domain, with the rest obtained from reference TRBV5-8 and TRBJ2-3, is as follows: EAGVTQSPTHLIKTRGQQATLRCSPISGHTSVYWYQQALGLGLQFLLWYDEGEERNRGNFPPRFSGRQFPNYSSELNVNALELEDSALYLCASSLGLAGTDTQYFGPGTRLTVL.

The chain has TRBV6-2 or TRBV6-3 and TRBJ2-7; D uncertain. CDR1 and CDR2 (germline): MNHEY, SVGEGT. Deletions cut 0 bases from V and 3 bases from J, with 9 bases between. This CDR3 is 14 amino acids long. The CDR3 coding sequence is TGTGCCAGCAGTTACTCGGTGGGGAACTACGAGCAGTACTTC. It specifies CASSYSVGNYEQYF.

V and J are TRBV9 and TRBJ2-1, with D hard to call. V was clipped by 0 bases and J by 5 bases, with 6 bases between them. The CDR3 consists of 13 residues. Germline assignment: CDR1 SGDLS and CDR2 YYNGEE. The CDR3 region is CASSVVANNEQFF. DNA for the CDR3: TGTGCCAGCAGCGTAGTGGCGAACAATGAGCAGTTCTTC.

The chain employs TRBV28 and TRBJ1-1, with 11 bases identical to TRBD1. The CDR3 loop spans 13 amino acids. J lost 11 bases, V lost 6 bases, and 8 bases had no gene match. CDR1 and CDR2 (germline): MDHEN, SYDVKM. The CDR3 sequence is CASRGQGDVGAFF. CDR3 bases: TGTGCCAGCAGGGGACAGGGGGATGTTGGGGCTTTCTTT.

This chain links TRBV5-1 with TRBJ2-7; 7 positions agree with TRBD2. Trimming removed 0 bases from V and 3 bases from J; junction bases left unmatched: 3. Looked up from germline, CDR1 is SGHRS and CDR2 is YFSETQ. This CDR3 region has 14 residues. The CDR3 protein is CASSLASGDYEQYF. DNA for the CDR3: TGCGCCAGCAGCTTGGCCAGCGGGGACTACGAGCAGTACTTC. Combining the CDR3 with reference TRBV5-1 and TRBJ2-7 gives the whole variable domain KAGVTQTPRYLIKTRGQQVTLSCSPISGHRSVSWYQQTPGQGLQFLFEYFSETQRNKGNFPGRFSGRQFSNSRSEMNVSTLELGDSALYLCASSLASGDYEQYFGPGTRLTVT.

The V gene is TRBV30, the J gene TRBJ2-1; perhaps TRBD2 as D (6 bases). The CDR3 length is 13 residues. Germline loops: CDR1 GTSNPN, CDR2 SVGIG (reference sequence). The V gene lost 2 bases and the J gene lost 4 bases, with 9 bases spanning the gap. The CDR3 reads CAWSRDSYNEQFF. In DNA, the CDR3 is TGTGCCTGGAGTCGGGACTCTTACAATGAGCAGTTCTTC.